The 25 T cell receptor beta chains below come from one sample, sequenced in a study of low-dose radiotherapy and immunotherapy resistance in tumors. Time point described: after trial treatment. This sample's treatment: LDRT plus nivolumab, ipilimumab, low-dose cyclophosphamide and aspirin (RACIN trial). Primers used for first-strand cDNA, a TRAV- and TRBV-specific set, covered both alpha and beta chains. Amplification, which lasted roughly 22 PCR cycles, used a constant-region primer and V-primer adapter to amplify TCRs. TCRdb reprocessed the reads via MiXCR and lists one record per CDR3 protein. This repertoire shows tens of thousands of distinct CDR3 sequences, over 15% found once; its top ten account for over 1.2%. The material sequenced was PBMCs, taken after low-dose radiotherapy plus immunotherapy. Source of these receptors: a male donor with prostate cancer.

This chain uses TRBV7-1 with TRBJ2-1, with 8 bases matching TRBD2. TRBV7-1 is placed among ORFs of uncertain function. CDR3 length equals 17 residues. Trimming took 5 bases from V and 3 from J; bases not matched to a gene: 12. CDR3 nucleotides: TGTGCCAGCAGCCTAAACCACGGGAGGGCCAGCTACAATGAGCAGTTCTTC. Translation gives CASSLNHGRASYNEQFF.

This clonotype occurred many times. CDR3 residues: CSAMGGLALQETQYF. In DNA form, the CDR3 reads TGCAGTGCTATGGGAGGACTAGCCCTACAAGAGACCCAGTACTTC. The chain is built from TRBV20-1 and TRBJ2-5; 8 bases line up with TRBD2. Germline loops: CDR1 DFQATT, CDR2 SNEGSKA (reference sequence). The V and J ends lost 4 bases and 2 bases, in that order; junction bases with no gene match: 9. There are 15 residues in the CDR3.

The chain employs TRBV7-9 and TRBJ2-1, with TRBD1 matching 10 bases. Germline CDR1 reads SEHNR; CDR2 reads FQNEAQ (reference sequence). This CDR3 has 15 residues. J lost 5 bases, V lost 5 bases, and 6 bases had no gene match. CDR3 bases: TGTGCCAGCAGCCCGAGGACAGGGGGAAACAATGAGCAGTTCTTC. Translated, it gives CASSPRTGGNNEQFF.

There are a few counts of this clonotype. CDR3 region: CASSPHEGSYNEQFF. DNA of the CDR3: TGTGCCAGCAGCCCCCACGAGGGCTCCTACAATGAGCAGTTCTTC. The chain carries TRBV9 and TRBJ2-1; tentatively, D is TRBD2 (5 bases). The germline CDR1 and CDR2 sequences are SGDLS and YYNGEE. The CDR3 runs to 15 residues. V shed 4 bases and J shed 0 bases, with 11 bases lying between them.

The chain combines TRBV28 with TRBJ2-5; maybe TRBD1 (6 bases). Per the germline V gene, CDR1 is MDHEN and CDR2 is SYDVKM. The ends were cut back, 5 bases at V and 5 bases at J, with 18 bases in the middle. CDR3 length: 15 residues. For the CDR3, the DNA is TGTGCCAGCAGTCCACCGCAGGGGCTTACGGAGACCCAGTACTTC. It yields the protein CASSPPQGLTETQYF. The whole variable domain, filled in from reference TRBV28 and TRBJ2-5, reads DVKVTQSSRYLVKRTGEKVFLECVQDMDHENMFWYRQDPGLGLRLIYFSYDVKMKEKGDIPEGYSVSREKKERFSLILESASTNQTSMYLCASSPPQGLTETQYFGPGTRLLVL.

This clonotype was seen ten or more times. The chain links TRBV6-2 or TRBV6-3 to TRBJ2-1; D unclear. Between the trimmed V and J ends, which lost 5 bases and 7 bases, there was a span of 6 bases. Germline CDR1 and CDR2: MNHEY and SVGEGT. This CDR3 is built from 11 residues. The CDR3 loop is CASSEWNEQFF. DNA of the CDR3: TGTGCCAGCAGTGAATGGAATGAGCAGTTCTTC.

This clonotype was found many times. The chain employs TRBV5-1 and TRBJ2-5; D possibly corresponds to TRBD1 (6 bases). CDR3 length equals 16 residues. V gave up 4 bases and J gave up 5 bases, with 21 bases separating them. The V gene's germline CDR1 is SGHRS and CDR2 YFSETQ. The CDR3 nucleotides are TGCGCCAGCAGCCGGGACACTTTAGCCTTTCCCGAGACCCAGTACTTC. Its translation: CASSRDTLAFPETQYF.

Comment on this clonotype: Being one base from a much bigger clone, this may be a read error. The J gene is TRBJ2-5, the V gene TRBV6-5; tentatively, D is TRBD1 (6 bases). This CDR3 spans 15 amino acids. In germline, CDR1 is MNHEY, CDR2 SVGAGI. V lost 8 bases and J lost 5, with 21 bases in between. The CDR3 is CASGSPVQGLETQYF. CDR3 coding DNA: TGTGCCAGCGGTTCCCCCGTGCAGGGGTTGGAGACCCAGTACTTC.

Many counts were recorded for this clonotype. V gene TRBV19 combines with J gene TRBJ2-3, with D possibly being TRBD1 (5 bases). Germline V CDR1 and CDR2: LNHDA, SQIVND (reference sequence). Between the trimmed V and J ends, which lost 8 bases and 4 bases, there was a span of 19 bases. This CDR3 is built from 15 residues. CDR3 loop: CASRRNPQGADTQYF. The CDR3 bases are TGTGCCAGTCGCAGGAACCCTCAAGGGGCAGATACGCAGTATTTT.

This clonotype occurred many times. One end of the junction fails to match germline, which may point to a read error. This chain joins TRBV6-2 or TRBV6-3 and TRBJ1-2; the D gene is possibly TRBD1 (6 bases). The CDR3 has 13 residues. CDR1 and CDR2 (germline): MNHEY, SVGEGT. CDR3 nucleotide sequence: TGTGCCTGCAGGGGTGGCTCTAACTATGGCTACACCTTC. This sequence encodes CACRGGSNYGYTF.

This clonotype appeared many times. The chain has TRBV29-1 and TRBJ2-7, with TRBD1 identical over 12 bases. Unmatched junction bases numbered 5, after V lost 5 bases and J lost 6 bases. This CDR3 has 13 amino acids. CDR1 and CDR2 (germline): SQVTM, ANQGSEA. The CDR3 spells CSVWGQGAGEQYF. As DNA, the CDR3 is TGCAGCGTTTGGGGACAGGGGGCGGGCGAGCAGTACTTC.

This sequence joins TRBV9 and TRBJ2-6; 10 positions match TRBD2. The length of the CDR3 is 17 residues. Germline V gives CDR1 SGDLS, CDR2 YYNGEE. V lost 2 bases to trimming and J lost 2 bases; unmatched junction nucleotides: 4. The CDR3 spells CASSVSLAGAGANVLTF. The CDR3 bases are TGTGCCAGCAGCGTGAGTCTAGCGGGAGCTGGGGCCAACGTCCTGACTTTC.

This clonotype has ten or more counts. J is TRBJ1-2 and V is TRBV29-1, with D hard to call. CDR3 length: 14 amino acids. V gave up 6 bases and J gave up 4 bases, with 18 bases separating them. Germline assignment: CDR1 SQVTM and CDR2 ANQGSEA. This chain's CDR3 is CSVDWEGQSYGYTF. In nucleotides, the CDR3 is TGCAGCGTAGACTGGGAGGGTCAGAGCTATGGCTACACCTTC.

Comment on this clonotype: A single base separates this from a much larger clone, so it may be a read error. This rearrangement joins TRBV7-2 to TRBJ2-1, with D possibly matching TRBD2 (6 bases). Per germline, CDR1 SGHTA and CDR2 FQGNSA. The V and J ends lost 5 bases and 10 bases respectively, with 15 bases between them. CDR3 length equals 13 residues. CDR3 amino acids: CASSARLGYEQFF. Written as DNA, the CDR3 is TGTGCCAGCAGCGCAAGACTAGGCTACGAGCAGTTCTTC.

This clonotype has at least ten counts. V is TRBV14 and J is TRBJ2-5; 12 nucleotides agree with TRBD2. Germline lookup yields CDR1 SGHDN and CDR2 FVKESK. The ends lost 2 bases at V and 0 bases at J; junction bases unmatched: 10. The CDR3 length is 19 residues. CDR3 nucleotide sequence: TGTGCCAGCAGCCAACTACCGGCGCTAGCGGGAGGGTACCAAGAGACCCAGTACTTC. This encodes CASSQLPALAGGYQETQYF.

The sample holds many counts of this clonotype. CDR3 sequence: CASSDGSYNEQFF. The CDR3 region has the DNA TGTGCCAGTTCGGACGGCTCCTACAATGAGCAGTTCTTC. The chain couples TRBV6-2 or TRBV6-3 to TRBJ2-1, with no clear D. Between the trimmed V and J ends, which lost 9 bases and 0 bases, there was a span of 9 bases. The CDR3 totals 13 residues. CDR1 is MNHEY, CDR2 SVGEGT, per germline.

This clonotype was seen many times. The rearrangement links TRBV28 to TRBJ2-3; maybe TRBD1 (5 bases). Germline lookup yields CDR1 MDHEN and CDR2 SYDVKM. This CDR3 spans 15 amino acids. Trimming cost V 2 bases and J 2 bases, with 11 bases left between them. The CDR3 here is CASSLRQGSTDTQYF. DNA for the CDR3: TGTGCCAGCAGTTTACGGCAGGGTTCCACAGATACGCAGTATTTT.

This clonotype was seen repeatedly, ten times or more. This chain's CDR3 is CASSRARTGSGFYNEQFF. In DNA form, the CDR3 reads TGTGCCAGCAGCCGTGCACGAACGGGTAGCGGGTTTTACAATGAGCAGTTCTTC. The V and J genes are TRBV6-2 or TRBV6-3 and TRBJ2-1; 7 bases match TRBD2. The V segment lost 6 bases and the J segment 4 bases; nucleotides outside the gene matches: 18. The CDR3 sequence is 18 residues long. CDR1 and CDR2 from the germline V gene are MNHEY and SVGEGT.

The sample holds many counts of this clonotype. The J gene is TRBJ2-1, the V gene TRBV10-2; possibly TRBD1 or TRBD2 for D (5 bases each). CDR3 length equals 14 residues. V was trimmed by 8 bases and J by 0 bases, leaving 11 bases between them. Germline CDR1 reads WSHSY; CDR2 reads SAAADI. CDR3 DNA sequence: TGCGCCAGCGTACGGGACGCCTCCTACAATGAGCAGTTCTTC. This sequence encodes CASVRDASYNEQFF.

The sample holds many counts of this clonotype. The chain is built from TRBV19 and TRBJ1-2; D gene uncertain. Deletions cut 6 bases from V and 4 bases from J, with 6 bases between. This CDR3 has 11 amino acids. Germline CDR1 and CDR2: LNHDA and SQIVND (reference sequence). The CDR3 DNA reads as TGTGCCAGTAGCGGGCCCTATGGCTACACCTTC. This sequence encodes CASSGPYGYTF.

This clonotype was counted at least ten times. The chain couples TRBV10-3 to TRBJ1-1, with no clear D. This CDR3 region has 14 residues. CDR1 is ENHRY, CDR2 SYGVKD, per germline. V shed 0 bases and J shed 6 bases, with 11 bases lying between them. The CDR3 loop reads CAISESAAGSEAFF. CDR3 in DNA: TGTGCCATCAGTGAGTCGGCGGCCGGGTCTGAAGCTTTCTTT.

V and J are TRBV7-8 and TRBJ1-3; 7 nucleotides line up with TRBD1. The CDR3 is 17 residues long. V lost 7 bases and J lost 3; bases outside the gene matches: 15. From germline, CDR1 is SGHVS and CDR2 FQNEAQ. The CDR3 coding sequence is TGTGCCAGCACCGCTGGGACAGTCCTTGACATTGGAAACACCATATATTTT. Amino acids: CASTAGTVLDIGNTIYF. Looking up the rest from reference TRBV7-8 and TRBJ1-3 gives the full variable domain: GAGVSQSPRYKVAKRGQDVALRCDPISGHVSLFWYQQALGQGPEFLTYFQNEAQLDKSGLPSDRFFAERPEGSVSTLKIQRTQQEDSAVYLCASTAGTVLDIGNTIYFGEGSWLTVV.

This clonotype was seen many times. The rearrangement links TRBV7-3 to TRBJ2-7, with D tentatively TRBD2 (5 bases). This CDR3 region has 13 residues. The V gene's germline CDR1 is SGHTA and CDR2 FQGTGA. V was shortened by 4 bases and J by 0 bases, with 7 bases between the two germline ends. The CDR3 region is CASSYGVSYEQYF. DNA for the CDR3: TGTGCCAGCAGCTACGGGGTCTCCTACGAGCAGTACTTC.

Turning to this clonotype: Given a far larger clone just one base away, this is likely a sequencing read error. The V and J genes are TRBV5-6 and TRBJ2-1; TRBD2 agrees at 11 bases. The CDR3 sequence is 15 residues long. V lost 1 base to trimming and J lost 13 bases; unmatched junction nucleotides: 10. Per the germline V gene, CDR1 is SGHDT and CDR2 is YYEEEE. The CDR3 is CASSLRLAGGETQFF. CDR3 sequence (DNA): TGTGCCAGCAGCTTGAGGCTAGCGGGAGGAGAGACCCAGTTCTTC.

Notes on this clonotype: Since a far larger clone is one base different, this is likely a read error. The chain recombines TRBV6-2 or TRBV6-3 with TRBJ2-7; 8 bases agree with TRBD2. There are 19 residues in the CDR3. V lost 6 bases, J lost 7 bases, and 26 bases stayed unmatched. CDR1 MNHEY and CDR2 SVGEGT come from the germline V gene. CDR3 loop: CASRSGGGGGRESYNEQYF. In DNA form, the CDR3 reads TGTGCCAGCAGATCCGGGGGGGGTGGCGGAAGAGAGTCCTACAATGAGCAGTACTTC.